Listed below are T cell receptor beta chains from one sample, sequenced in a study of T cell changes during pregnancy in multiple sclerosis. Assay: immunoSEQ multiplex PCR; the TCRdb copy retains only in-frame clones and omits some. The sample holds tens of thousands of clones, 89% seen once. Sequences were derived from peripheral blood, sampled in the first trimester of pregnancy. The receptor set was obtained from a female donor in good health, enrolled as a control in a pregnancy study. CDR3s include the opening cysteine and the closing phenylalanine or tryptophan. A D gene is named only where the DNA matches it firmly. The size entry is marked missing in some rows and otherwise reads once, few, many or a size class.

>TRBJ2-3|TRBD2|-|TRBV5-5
TGTGCCAGCAGCGTTAGCGGGGGCACAGATACGCAGTATTTT
CASSVSGGTDTQYF
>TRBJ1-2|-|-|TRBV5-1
TGCGCCAGCAGTCCCCAGGACACTTACTATGGCTACACCTTC
CASSPQDTYYGYTF
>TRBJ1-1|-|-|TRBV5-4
TGTGCCAGCAGCGTAGGCGGGGAGGGATCCACTGAAGCTTTCTTT
CASSVGGEGSTEAFF
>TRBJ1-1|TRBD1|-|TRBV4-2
TGTGCCAGCAGCCAAGATCAAATGGGACAGGTGGCCACTGAAGCTTTCTTT
CASSQDQMGQVATEAFF
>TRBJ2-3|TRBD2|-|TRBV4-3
TGCGCCAGCAGCCGCCGGACTAGCGGGAGGGCGGGAGATACGCAGTATTTT
CASSRRTSGRAGDTQYF
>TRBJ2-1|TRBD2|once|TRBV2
TGTGCCAGCAGTGACCGGACGACTAGCCGTGAGCAGTTCTTC
CASSDRTTSREQFF
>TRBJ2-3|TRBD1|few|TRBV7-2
TGTGCCAGCAGCCAGAGACAGGGGACCCTATACACAGATACGCAGTATTTT
CASSQRQGTLYTDTQYF
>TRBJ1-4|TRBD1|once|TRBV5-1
TGCGCCAGCAGCTTGGCGACAGGGAATGAAAAACTGTTTTTT
CASSLATGNEKLFF
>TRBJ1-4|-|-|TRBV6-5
TGTGCCAGCAGGAACAGTGCAACTAATGAAAAACTGTTTTTT
CASRNSATNEKLFF
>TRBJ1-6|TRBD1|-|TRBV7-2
TGTGCCAGCAGCCTAACCGGACAGGGCAATTCACCCCTCCACTTT
CASSLTGQGNSPLHF
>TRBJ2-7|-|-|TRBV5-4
TGTGCCAGCAGCTTGGGACAAATCTCCTACGAGCAGTACTTC
CASSLGQISYEQYF
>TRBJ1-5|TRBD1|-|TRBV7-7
TGTGCCAGCAGCCCAATGACAGGGGGCATTAATCAGCCCCAGCATTTT
CASSPMTGGINQPQHF
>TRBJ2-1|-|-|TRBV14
TGTGCCAGCAGCCAAGCACAGGCGGTAATCAATGAGCAGTTCTTC
CASSQAQAVINEQFF
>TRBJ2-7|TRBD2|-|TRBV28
TGTGCCAGCAGGATACTAGCGGGAGGGCCGGCGGGCTACGAGCAGTACTTC
CASRILAGGPAGYEQYF
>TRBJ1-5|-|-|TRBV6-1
TGTGCCAGCAGTGAAGCGCTGACTCCCCAGCATTTT
CASSEALTPQHF
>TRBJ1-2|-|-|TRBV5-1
TGCGCCAGCAGCTTGGCGGGGGTCTATGGCTACACCTTC
CASSLAGVYGYTF
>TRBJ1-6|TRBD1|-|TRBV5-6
TGTGCCAGCAGCATGACAGGGACAAATTCACCCCTCCACTTT
CASSMTGTNSPLHF